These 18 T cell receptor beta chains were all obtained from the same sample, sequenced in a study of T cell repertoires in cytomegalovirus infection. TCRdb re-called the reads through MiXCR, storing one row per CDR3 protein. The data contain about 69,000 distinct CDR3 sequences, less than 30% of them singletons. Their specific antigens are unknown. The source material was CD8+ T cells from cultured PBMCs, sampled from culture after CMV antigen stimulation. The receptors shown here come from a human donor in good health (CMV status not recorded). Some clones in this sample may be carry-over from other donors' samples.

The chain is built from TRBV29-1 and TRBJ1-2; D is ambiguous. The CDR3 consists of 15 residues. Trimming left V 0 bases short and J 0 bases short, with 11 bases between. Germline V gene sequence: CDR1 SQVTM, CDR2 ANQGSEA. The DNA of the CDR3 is TGCAGCGTTGAAGATTGGAGTAAATCTAACTATGGCTACACCTTC. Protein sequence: CSVEDWSKSNYGYTF.

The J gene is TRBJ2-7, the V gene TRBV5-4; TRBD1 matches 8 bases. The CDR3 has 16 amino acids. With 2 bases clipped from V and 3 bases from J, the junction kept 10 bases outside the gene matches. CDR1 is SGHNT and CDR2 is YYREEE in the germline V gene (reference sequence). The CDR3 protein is CASSLSSGTGLYEQYF. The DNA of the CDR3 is TGTGCCAGCAGCTTATCTTCCGGGACAGGACTCTACGAGCAGTACTTC.

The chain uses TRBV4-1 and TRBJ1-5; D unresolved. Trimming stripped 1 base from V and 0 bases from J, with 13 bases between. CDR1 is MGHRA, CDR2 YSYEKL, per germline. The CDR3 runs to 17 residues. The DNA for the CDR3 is TGCGCCAGCAGCCAAGGATTCAGGCTGTATAGCAATCAGCCCCAGCATTTT. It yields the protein CASSQGFRLYSNQPQHF.

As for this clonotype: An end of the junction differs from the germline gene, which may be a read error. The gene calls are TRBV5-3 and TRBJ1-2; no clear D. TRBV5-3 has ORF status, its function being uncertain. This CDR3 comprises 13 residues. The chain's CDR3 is CASSLVGYPGYTF. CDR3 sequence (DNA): TGTGCCAGCAGCTTGGTAGGGTATCCTGGCTACACCTTC.

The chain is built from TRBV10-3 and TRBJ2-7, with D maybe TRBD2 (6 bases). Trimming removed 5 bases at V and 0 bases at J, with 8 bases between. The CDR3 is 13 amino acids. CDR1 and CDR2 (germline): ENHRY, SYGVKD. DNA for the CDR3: TGTGCCATCAGTTTGCGGGACTCCTACGAGCAGTACTTC. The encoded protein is CAISLRDSYEQYF.

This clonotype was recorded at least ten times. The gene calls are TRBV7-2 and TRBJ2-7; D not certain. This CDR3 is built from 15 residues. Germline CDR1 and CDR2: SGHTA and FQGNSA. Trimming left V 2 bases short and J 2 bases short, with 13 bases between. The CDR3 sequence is CASSLSLGLTYEQYF. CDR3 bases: TGTGCCAGCAGCTTAAGTCTGGGCCTAACCTACGAGCAGTACTTC.

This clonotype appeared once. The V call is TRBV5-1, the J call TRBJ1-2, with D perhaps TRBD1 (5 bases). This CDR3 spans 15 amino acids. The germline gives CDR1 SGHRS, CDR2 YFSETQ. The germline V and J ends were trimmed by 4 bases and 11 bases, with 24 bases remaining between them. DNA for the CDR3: TGCGCCAGCAGCCAACGACACCCCGGGACTGAGGATTACACCTTC. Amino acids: CASSQRHPGTEDYTF.

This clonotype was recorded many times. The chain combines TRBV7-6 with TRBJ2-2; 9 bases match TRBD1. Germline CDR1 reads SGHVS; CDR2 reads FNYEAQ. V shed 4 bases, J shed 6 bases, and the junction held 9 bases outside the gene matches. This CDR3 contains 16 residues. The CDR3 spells CASSSGQGLLAGELFF. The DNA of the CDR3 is TGTGCCAGCAGCTCGGGACAGGGTCTCCTAGCCGGGGAGCTGTTTTTT.

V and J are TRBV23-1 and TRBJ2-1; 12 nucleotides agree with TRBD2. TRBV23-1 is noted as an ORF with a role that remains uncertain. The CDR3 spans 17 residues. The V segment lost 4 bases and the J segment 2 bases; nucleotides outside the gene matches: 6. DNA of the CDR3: TGCGCCAGCAGTCGTCGACTAGCGGGGGCCACCTACAATGAGCAGTTCTTC. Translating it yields CASSRRLAGATYNEQFF.

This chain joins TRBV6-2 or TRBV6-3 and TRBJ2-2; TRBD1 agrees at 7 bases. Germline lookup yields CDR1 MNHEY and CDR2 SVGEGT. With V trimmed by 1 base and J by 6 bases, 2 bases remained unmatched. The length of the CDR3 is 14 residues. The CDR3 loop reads CASSYWTGPGELFF. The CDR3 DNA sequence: TGTGCCAGCAGTTACTGGACAGGCCCCGGGGAGCTGTTTTTT.

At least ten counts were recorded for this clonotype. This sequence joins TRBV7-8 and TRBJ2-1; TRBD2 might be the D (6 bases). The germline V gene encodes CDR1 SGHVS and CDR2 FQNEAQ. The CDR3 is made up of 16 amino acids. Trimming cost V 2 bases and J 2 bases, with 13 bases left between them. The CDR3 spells CASSLIGGVAYNEQFF. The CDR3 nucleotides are TGTGCCAGCAGCTTAATAGGAGGGGTAGCCTACAATGAGCAGTTCTTC. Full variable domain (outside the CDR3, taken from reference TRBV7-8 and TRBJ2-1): GAGVSQSPRYKVAKRGQDVALRCDPISGHVSLFWYQQALGQGPEFLTYFQNEAQLDKSGLPSDRFFAERPEGSVSTLKIQRTQQEDSAVYLCASSLIGGVAYNEQFFGPGTRLTVL.

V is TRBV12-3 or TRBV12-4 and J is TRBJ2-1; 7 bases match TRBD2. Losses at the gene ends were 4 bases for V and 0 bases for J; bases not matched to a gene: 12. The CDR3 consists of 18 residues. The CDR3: CASSSMERGLSSYNEQFF. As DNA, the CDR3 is TGTGCCAGCAGTTCAATGGAGCGGGGCCTGAGCTCCTACAATGAGCAGTTCTTC.

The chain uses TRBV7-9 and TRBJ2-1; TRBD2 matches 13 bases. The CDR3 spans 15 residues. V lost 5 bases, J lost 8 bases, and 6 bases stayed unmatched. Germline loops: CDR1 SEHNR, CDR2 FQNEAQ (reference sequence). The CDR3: CASSVGLAGLDEQFF. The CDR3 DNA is TGTGCCAGCAGCGTGGGACTAGCGGGGCTGGATGAGCAGTTCTTC.

CDR3 in DNA: TGCGCCAGCAGCCAAGATTGGCGCTCTGGGGCCAACGTCCTGACTTTC. This encodes CASSQDWRSGANVLTF. The rearrangement joins TRBV4-3 to TRBJ2-6; D remains ambiguous. V lost 0 bases and J 0 bases, leaving 6 bases between the germline ends. In germline, CDR1 is LGHNA, CDR2 YSLEER. The CDR3 consists of 16 residues.

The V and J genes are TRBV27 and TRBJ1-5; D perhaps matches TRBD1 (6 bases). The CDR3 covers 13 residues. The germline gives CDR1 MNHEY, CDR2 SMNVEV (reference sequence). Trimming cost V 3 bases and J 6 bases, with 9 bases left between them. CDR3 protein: CASSFGRGQPQHF. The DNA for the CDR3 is TGTGCCAGCAGTTTTGGCAGGGGTCAGCCCCAGCATTTT.

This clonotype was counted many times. The CDR3 region has the DNA TGTGCCAGCAGCTTAGGAGCAGACACAGATACGCAGTATTTT. Its protein product is CASSLGADTDTQYF. The J gene is TRBJ2-3, the V gene TRBV7-2; D gene uncertain. V gave up 1 base and J gave up 2 bases, with 7 bases separating them. The CDR3 spans 14 residues. The germline V gene has CDR1 SGHTA and CDR2 FQGNSA.

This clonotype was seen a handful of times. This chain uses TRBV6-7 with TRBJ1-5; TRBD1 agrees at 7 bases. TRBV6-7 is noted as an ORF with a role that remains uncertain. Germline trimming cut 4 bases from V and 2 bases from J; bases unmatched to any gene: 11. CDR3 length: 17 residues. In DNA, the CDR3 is TGTGCCAGCAGTTTCCCCTCGACAGGGTTGGGCAATCAGCCCCAGCATTTT. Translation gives CASSFPSTGLGNQPQHF.

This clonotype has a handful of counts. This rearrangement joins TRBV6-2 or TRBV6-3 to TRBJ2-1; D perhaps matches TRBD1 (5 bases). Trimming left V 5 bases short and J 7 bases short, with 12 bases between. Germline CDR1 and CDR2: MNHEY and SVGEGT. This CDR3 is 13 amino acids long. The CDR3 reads CASSTSGANEQFF. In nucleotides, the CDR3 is TGTGCCAGCAGTACCTCTGGGGCGAATGAGCAGTTCTTC.